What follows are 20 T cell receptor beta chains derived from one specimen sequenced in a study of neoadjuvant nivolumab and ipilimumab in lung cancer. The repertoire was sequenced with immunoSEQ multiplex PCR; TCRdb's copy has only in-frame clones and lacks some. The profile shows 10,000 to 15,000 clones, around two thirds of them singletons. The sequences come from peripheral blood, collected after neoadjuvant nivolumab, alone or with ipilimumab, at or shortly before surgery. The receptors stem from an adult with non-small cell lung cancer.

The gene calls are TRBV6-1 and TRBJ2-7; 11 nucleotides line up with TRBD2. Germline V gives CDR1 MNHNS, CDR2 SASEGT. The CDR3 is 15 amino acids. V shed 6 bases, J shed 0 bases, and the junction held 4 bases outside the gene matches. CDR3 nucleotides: TGTGCCAGCAGGCTACTAGCGGGGGCCTCCTACGAGCAGTACTTC. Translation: CASRLLAGASYEQYF.

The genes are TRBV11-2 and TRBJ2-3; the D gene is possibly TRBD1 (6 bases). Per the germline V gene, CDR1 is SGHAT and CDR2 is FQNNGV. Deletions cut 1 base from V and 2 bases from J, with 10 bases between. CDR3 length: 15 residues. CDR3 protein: CASSLVGHYTDTQYF. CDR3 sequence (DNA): TGTGCCAGCAGCTTAGTGGGACATTACACAGATACGCAGTATTTT.

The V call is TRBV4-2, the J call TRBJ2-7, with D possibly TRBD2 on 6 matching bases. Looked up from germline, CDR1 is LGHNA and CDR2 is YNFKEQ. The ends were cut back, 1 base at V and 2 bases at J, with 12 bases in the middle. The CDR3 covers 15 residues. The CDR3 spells CASSQVGTSPYEQYF. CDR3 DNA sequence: TGTGCCAGCAGCCAAGTCGGGACTTCTCCCTACGAGCAGTACTTC.

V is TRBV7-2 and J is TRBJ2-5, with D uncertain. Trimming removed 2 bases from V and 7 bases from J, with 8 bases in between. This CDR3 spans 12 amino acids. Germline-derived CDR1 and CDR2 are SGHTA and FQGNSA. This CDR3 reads CASSLSRGTQYF. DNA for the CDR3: TGTGCCAGCAGCTTAAGTCGCGGGACCCAGTACTTC.

CDR3 loop: CASSRDYLPYQYF. The CDR3 coding sequence is TGTGCCAGCAGCCGCGACTACCTACCATACCAGTACTTC. This chain uses TRBV7-9 with TRBJ2-5; possible D gene TRBD2, 5 bases. The V end lost 5 bases, the J end lost 10 bases, and 17 bases lay between the germline ends. CDR1 SEHNR and CDR2 FQNEAQ come from the germline V gene (reference sequence). The CDR3 runs to 13 residues.

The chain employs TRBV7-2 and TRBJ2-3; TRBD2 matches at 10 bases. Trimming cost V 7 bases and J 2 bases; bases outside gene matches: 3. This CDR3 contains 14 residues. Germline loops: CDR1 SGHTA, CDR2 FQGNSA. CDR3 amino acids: CASIGLAATDTQYF. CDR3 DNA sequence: TGTGCCAGCATTGGACTAGCGGCCACAGATACGCAGTATTTT.

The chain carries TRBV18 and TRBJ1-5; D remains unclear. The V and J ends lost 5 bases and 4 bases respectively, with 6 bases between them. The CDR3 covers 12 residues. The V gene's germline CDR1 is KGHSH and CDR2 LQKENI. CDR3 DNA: TGTGCCAGCTCAAGGGAGAATCAGCCCCAGCATTTT. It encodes CASSRENQPQHF.

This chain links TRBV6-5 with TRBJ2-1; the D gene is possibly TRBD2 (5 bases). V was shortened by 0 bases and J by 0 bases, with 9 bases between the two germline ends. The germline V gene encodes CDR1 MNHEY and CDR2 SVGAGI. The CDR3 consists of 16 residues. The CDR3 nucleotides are TGTGCCAGCAGTTACTCTAGCGATCACTCCTACAATGAGCAGTTCTTC. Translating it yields CASSYSSDHSYNEQFF.

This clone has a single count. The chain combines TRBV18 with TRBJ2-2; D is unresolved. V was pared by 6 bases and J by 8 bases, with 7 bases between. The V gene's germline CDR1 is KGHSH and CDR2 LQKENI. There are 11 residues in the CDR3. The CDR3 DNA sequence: TGTGCCAGCTCGTCCGGGGGGGAGCTGTTTTTT. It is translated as CASSSGGELFF. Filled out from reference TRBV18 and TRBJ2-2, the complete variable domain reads NAGVMQNPRHLVRRRGQEARLRCSPMKGHSHVYWYRQLPEEGLKFMVYLQKENIIDESGMPKERFSAEFPKEGPSILRIQQVVRGDSAAYFCASSSGGELFFGEGSRLTVL.

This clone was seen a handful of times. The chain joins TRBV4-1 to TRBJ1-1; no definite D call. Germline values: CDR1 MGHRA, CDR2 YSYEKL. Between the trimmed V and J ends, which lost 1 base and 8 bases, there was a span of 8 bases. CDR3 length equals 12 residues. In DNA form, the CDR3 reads TGCGCCAGCAGCCAAGGGACGAAAGAAGCTTTCTTT. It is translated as CASSQGTKEAFF.

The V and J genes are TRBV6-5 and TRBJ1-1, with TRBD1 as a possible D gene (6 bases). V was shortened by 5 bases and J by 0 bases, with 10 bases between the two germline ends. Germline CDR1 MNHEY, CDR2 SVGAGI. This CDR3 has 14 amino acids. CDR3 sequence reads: CASSNGQMNTEAFF. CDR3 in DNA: TGTGCCAGCAGTAACGGACAGATGAACACTGAAGCTTTCTTT.

CDR3 bases: TGTGCCAGCAGCTATCGGACAGGATTGAACACTGAAGCTTTCTTT. Its protein product is CASSYRTGLNTEAFF. The chain combines TRBV11-2 with TRBJ1-1; 7 bases agree with TRBD1. The CDR3 consists of 15 residues. The V and J ends lost 4 bases and 0 bases, in that order; junction bases with no gene match: 5. The V gene's germline CDR1 is SGHAT and CDR2 FQNNGV.

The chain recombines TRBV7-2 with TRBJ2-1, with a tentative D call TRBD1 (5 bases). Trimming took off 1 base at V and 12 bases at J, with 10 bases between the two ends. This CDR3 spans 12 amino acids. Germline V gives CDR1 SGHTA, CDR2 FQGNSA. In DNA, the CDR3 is TGTGCCAGCAGCTTAGAGGTAGGGGCGCAGTTCTTC. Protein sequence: CASSLEVGAQFF.

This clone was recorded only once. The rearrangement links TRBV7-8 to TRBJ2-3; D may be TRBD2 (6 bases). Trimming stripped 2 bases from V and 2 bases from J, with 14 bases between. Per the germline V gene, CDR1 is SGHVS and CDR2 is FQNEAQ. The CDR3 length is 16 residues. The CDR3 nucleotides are TGTGCCAGCAGCTTACGGGGCGGGACTTACACAGATACGCAGTATTTT. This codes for CASSLRGGTYTDTQYF.

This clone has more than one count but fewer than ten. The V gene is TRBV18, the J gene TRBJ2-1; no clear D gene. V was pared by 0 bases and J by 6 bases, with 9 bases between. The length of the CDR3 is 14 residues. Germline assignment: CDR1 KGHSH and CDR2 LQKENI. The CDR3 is CASSPPTRTNEQFF. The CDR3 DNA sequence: TGTGCCAGCTCACCACCTACCCGGACCAATGAGCAGTTCTTC.

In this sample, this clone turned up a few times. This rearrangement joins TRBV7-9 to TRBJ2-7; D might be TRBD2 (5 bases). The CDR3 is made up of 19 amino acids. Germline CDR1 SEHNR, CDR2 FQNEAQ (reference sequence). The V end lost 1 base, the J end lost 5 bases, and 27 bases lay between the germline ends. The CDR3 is CASSLGRKVIRGSQDEQYF. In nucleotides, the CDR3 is TGTGCCAGCAGCTTAGGACGTAAGGTTATTCGGGGAAGTCAGGACGAGCAGTACTTC.

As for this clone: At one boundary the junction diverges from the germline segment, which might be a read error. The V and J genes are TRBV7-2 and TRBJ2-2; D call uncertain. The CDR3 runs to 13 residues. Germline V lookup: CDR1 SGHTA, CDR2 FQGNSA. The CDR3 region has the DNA TGTGCCAGCAGCTTAGTGAACGCCGGGGAGCTGTTTTTT. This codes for CASSLVNAGELFF. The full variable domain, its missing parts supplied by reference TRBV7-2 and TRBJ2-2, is GAGVSQSPSNKVTEKGKDVELRCDPISGHTALYWYRQSLGQGLEFLIYFQGNSAPDKSGLPSDRFSAERTGGSVSTLTIQRTQQEDSAVYLCASSLVNAGELFFGEGSRLTVL.

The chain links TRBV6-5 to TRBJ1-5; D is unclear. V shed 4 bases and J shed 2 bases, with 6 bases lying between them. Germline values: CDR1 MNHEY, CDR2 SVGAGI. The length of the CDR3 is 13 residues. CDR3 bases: TGTGCCAGCAGTTGGAGGGGCAATCAGCCCCAGCATTTT. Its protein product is CASSWRGNQPQHF.

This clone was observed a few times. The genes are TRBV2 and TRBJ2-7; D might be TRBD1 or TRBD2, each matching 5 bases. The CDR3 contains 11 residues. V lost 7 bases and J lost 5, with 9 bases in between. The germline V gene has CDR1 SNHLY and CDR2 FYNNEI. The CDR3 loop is CASMGDHEQYF. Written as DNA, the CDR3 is TGTGCCAGCATGGGGGACCACGAGCAGTACTTC.

CDR3 sequence (DNA): TGTGCCAGCTCAACTGACAGCAGCGAGCAGTACTTC. Protein: CASSTDSSEQYF. V gene TRBV18 combines with J gene TRBJ2-7, with D possibly TRBD1 on 5 matching bases. Germline lookup yields CDR1 KGHSH and CDR2 LQKENI. The CDR3 has 12 amino acids. V lost 5 bases, J lost 6 bases, and 11 bases lay in between. Full variable domain (rest looked up from reference TRBV18 and TRBJ2-7): NAGVMQNPRHLVRRRGQEARLRCSPMKGHSHVYWYRQLPEEGLKFMVYLQKENIIDESGMPKERFSAEFPKEGPSILRIQQVVRGDSAAYFCASSTDSSEQYFGPGTRLTVT.